This is a list of T cell receptor beta chains from one sample in a study of T cell responses to AZD1222 COVID-19 vaccine. Libraries were prepared by immunoSEQ multiplex PCR; TCRdb keeps only in-frame clonotypes and omits some of them. Among 120,000 to 150,000 clones, 88% were seen once, and the ten largest hold 3.1%. Sequencing was performed on peripheral blood, taken 28 days after the second AZD1222 dose. These receptors all stem from an adult who received the AZD1222 COVID-19 vaccine. CDR3s include the opening cysteine and the closing phenylalanine or tryptophan. A D gene is named only where the DNA matches it firmly. Clone size is given for some rows only: seen once, a few or many times, or a class if the clone is expanded.

>TRBV7-6|TRBJ2-5|TRBD1|.
CASSPLSDRPGRTQYF
TGTGCCAGCAGCCCTCTGTCGGACAGGCCGGGGAGGACCCAGTACTTC
>TRBV19|TRBJ2-2|.|.
CASSIVGAGLRGGELFF
TGTGCCAGTAGTATTGTCGGAGCAGGGTTGAGGGGCGGGGAGCTGTTTTTT
>TRBV11-2|TRBJ1-2|.|.
CASRLAGGNYGYTF
TGTGCCAGCAGACTCGCGGGGGGGAACTATGGCTACACCTTC
>TRBV7-6|TRBJ2-2|.|.
CASSPRVGGELFF
TGTGCCAGCAGCCCTAGGGTGGGCGGGGAGCTGTTTTTT
>TRBV4-3|TRBJ1-6|TRBD1|.
CASSPKLGQLIPNSPLHF
TGCGCCAGCAGCCCCAAGTTGGGACAGCTTATTCCCAATTCACCCCTCCACTTT
>TRBV6-2/TRBV6-3|TRBJ1-5|.|few
CASSYIGNQPQHF
TGTGCCAGCAGTTACATAGGGAATCAGCCCCAGCATTTT
>TRBV7-2|TRBJ1-1|.|.
CASSPPDGGNTEAFF
TGTGCCAGCAGCCCGCCGGACGGGGGGAACACTGAAGCTTTCTTT
>TRBV3-1/TRBV3-2|TRBJ2-2|TRBD2|.
CASSQDLERGGSGELFF
TGTGCCAGCAGCCAAGATCTTGAGCGGGGAGGGTCCGGGGAGCTGTTTTTT
>TRBV5-4|TRBJ2-1|TRBD2|.
CASSFGASGNNEQFF
TGTGCCAGCAGCTTTGGGGCTAGCGGCAACAATGAGCAGTTCTTC
>TRBV5-5|TRBJ2-1|TRBD2|.
CASSLIGTSGRYEQFF
TGTGCCAGCAGCTTGATCGGAACTAGCGGGAGATATGAGCAGTTCTTC
>TRBV30|TRBJ1-3|.|.
CAASGSMNGNTIYF
TGTGCGGCGAGTGGAAGCATGAACGGAAACACCATATATTTT
>TRBV7-2|TRBJ1-2|.|.
CASSPDSKGGYTF
TGTGCCAGCAGCCCGGACAGCAAAGGGGGCTACACCTTC
>TRBV9|TRBJ2-7|.|.
CASSVDPLGDDSFYEQYF
TGTGCCAGCAGCGTAGATCCCCTCGGGGATGACAGTTTTTACGAGCAGTACTTC
>TRBV6-2/TRBV6-3|TRBJ1-1|.|.
CASRPTGRTEAFF
TGTGCCAGCAGGCCTACAGGGAGGACTGAAGCTTTCTTT
>TRBV5-6|TRBJ1-2|.|.
CASSSPSGGEYGYTF
TGTGCCAGCAGCTCCCCAAGCGGGGGGGAGTATGGCTACACCTTC
>TRBV11-2|TRBJ1-2|.|.
CASSPAYGYTF
TGTGCCAGCAGTCCGGCGTATGGCTACACCTTC
>TRBV6-2/TRBV6-3|TRBJ2-4|TRBD1|.
CASSPLRTGVNIQYF
TGTGCCAGCAGTCCCCTCCGGACAGGGGTAAACATTCAGTACTTC
>TRBV6-6|TRBJ1-1|.|.
CASIYQNTEAFF
TGTGCCAGCATATACCAGAACACTGAAGCTTTCTTT
>TRBV27|TRBJ2-7|TRBD1|.
CASSSTGYLTYEQYF
TGTGCCAGCAGTTCGACAGGGTACCTAACCTACGAGCAGTACTTC
>TRBV5-1|TRBJ2-7|.|once
CASSPRGGSSYEQYF
TGCGCCAGCAGCCCCAGGGGCGGGAGCTCCTACGAGCAGTACTTC
>TRBV2|TRBJ2-7|.|once
CASRDSSYEQYF
TGTGCCAGCAGGGACAGCTCCTACGAGCAGTACTTC
>TRBV7-9|TRBJ1-2|.|.
CASSFDGTPLNGYTF
TGTGCCAGCAGCTTTGATGGGACTCCTCTTAACGGCTACACCTTC
>TRBV30|TRBJ1-1|.|.
CAWIAEGASRAFF
TGTGCCTGGATCGCGGAGGGCGCTAGTCGGGCTTTCTTT
>TRBV7-2|TRBJ1-2|.|few
CASSLDPTGWNGYTF
TGTGCCAGCAGCTTAGACCCAACAGGATGGAATGGCTACACCTTC
>TRBV2|TRBJ1-2|.|.
CASREGLLYGYTF
TGTGCCAGCAGGGAAGGACTACTCTATGGCTACACCTTC
>TRBV24-1|TRBJ2-1|TRBD1|.
CATSDPPGQGTNNEQFF
TGTGCCACCAGTGATCCGCCGGGACAGGGGACGAACAATGAGCAGTTCTTC
>TRBV29-1|TRBJ2-1|.|.
CSVESRGSSYNEQFF
TGCAGCGTTGAATCCAGGGGAAGTTCCTACAATGAGCAGTTCTTC
>TRBV5-1|TRBJ1-4|.|.
CASSNSTGLGRKLFF
TGCGCCAGCAGCAACTCCACAGGCCTCGGGCGGAAACTGTTTTTT
>TRBV14|TRBJ1-1|.|.
CASSQVEYTEAFF
TGTGCCAGCAGCCAAGTTGAGTACACTGAAGCTTTCTTT
>TRBV19|TRBJ2-1|.|few
CASSIGLLSYNEQFF
TGTGCCAGTAGTATAGGGCTCCTCTCCTACAATGAGCAGTTCTTC
>TRBV27|TRBJ2-7|.|.
CASSNQGSYEQYF
TGTGCCAGCAGTAATCAGGGGAGCTACGAGCAGTACTTC
>TRBV10-3|TRBJ1-1|TRBD1|.
CASLPGQGSMNTEAFF
TGTGCCAGCTTACCGGGACAGGGGTCTATGAACACTGAAGCTTTCTTT
>TRBV14|TRBJ1-2|TRBD1|once
CASSLRTGTGSRTGGYTF
TGTGCCAGCAGTCTTCGAACCGGGACAGGCTCGAGGACGGGGGGCTACACCTTC
>TRBV9|TRBJ2-7|TRBD2|.
CASSIGLDATYEQYF
TGTGCCAGCAGCATTGGACTAGACGCGACCTACGAGCAGTACTTC
>TRBV28|TRBJ2-6|.|.
CASSFTQGRRTGANVLTF
TGTGCCAGCAGTTTTACCCAGGGCCGAAGAACTGGGGCCAACGTCCTGACTTTC
>TRBV19|TRBJ1-1|.|.
CATETAMRTEAFF
TGTGCCACCGAGACTGCAATGAGGACTGAAGCTTTCTTT
>TRBV28|TRBJ2-5|.|.
CASSSSTQETQYF
TGTGCCAGCAGTTCTTCCACTCAAGAGACCCAGTACTTC
>TRBV30|TRBJ2-4|.|.
CAWSVIGTHKNIQYF
TGTGCCTGGAGTGTAATAGGCACCCACAAAAACATTCAGTACTTC
>TRBV28|TRBJ1-5|.|.
CASSLHQGKSNQPQHF
TGTGCCAGCAGTTTACATCAGGGAAAAAGCAATCAGCCCCAGCATTTT
>TRBV18|TRBJ2-6|.|.
CASSPSGSGANVLTF
TGTGCCAGCTCACCCTCCGGTTCTGGGGCCAACGTCCTGACTTTC